This T cell receptor beta chain was sequenced in a study of blood T cell repertoires in COVID-19. Looking at the study overall: Specimens from acute and convalescent COVID-19 originated in the United States, Italy and Spain.

The authors' processing: Reference gene primer amplification gave nucleated cell count estimates. Clones were read by immunoSEQ multiplex PCR, and TCRdb kept only the in-frame ones, dropping some. V and J calls and clone size are as listed in that table; D and trimming were resolved from the DNA. The table includes 200,000 to 250,000 clones, over 80% detected once. Participants were aged about 18 to 100 years from roughly 25 US areas. Participants' reported clinical history set cohort assignment. Deletions cut 1 base from V and 3 bases from J, with 11 bases between. Germline CDR1 and CDR2: SGHRS and YFSETQ. The CDR3 sequence is 14 residues long.

The sequenced sample was PBMCs or T cells enriched from blood (not recorded which). This chain uses TRBV5-1 with TRBJ2-7; no definite D call. This receptor was identified in a woman in her 30s with acute COVID-19. The CDR3 DNA sequence: TGCGCCAGCAGCTTGCAGGTCGGAATCTACGAGCAGTACTTC. It is translated as CASSLQVGIYEQYF.